These 26 T cell receptor beta chains originate from one sample sequenced in a study of cytomegalovirus exposure and HLA in healthy donors. Primers: 60 Vbeta forward and 13 Jbeta reverse. Clones were read by immunoSEQ multiplex PCR, and TCRdb kept only the in-frame ones, dropping some. The data show under 150,000 clones, roughly 69% seen once. The sample was PBMCs. The receptors shown here come from a human donor in good health.

This clone occurred a few times. CDR3 sequence reads: CASSTYGQGSSYNEQFF. CDR3 nucleotides: TGTGCCAGCAGTACCTACGGACAGGGAAGCTCCTACAATGAGCAGTTCTTC. The chain joins TRBV27 to TRBJ2-1; 8 nucleotides match TRBD1. V shed 5 bases, J shed 0 bases, and the junction held 9 bases outside the gene matches. This CDR3 has 17 amino acids. CDR1 and CDR2 from the germline V gene are MNHEY and SMNVEV (reference sequence).

The rearrangement links TRBV6-6 to TRBJ2-2; D possibly corresponds to TRBD1 (6 bases). The CDR3 loop spans 13 amino acids. Trimming left V 6 bases short and J 5 bases short, with 10 bases between. Germline V gene sequence: CDR1 MNHNY, CDR2 SVGAGI (reference sequence). The CDR3 DNA reads as TGTGCCAGCAGAACAGGGTGGACCGGGGAGCTGTTTTTT. Translated: CASRTGWTGELFF.

The chain joins TRBV7-2 to TRBJ2-1; 10 bases are a match to TRBD2. The CDR3 totals 17 residues. Germline assignment: CDR1 SGHTA and CDR2 FQGNSA. V lost 2 bases, J lost 7 bases, and 11 bases stayed unmatched. This CDR3 reads CASSLLPLAGLGNEQFF. As DNA, the CDR3 is TGTGCCAGCAGCTTACTTCCACTAGCGGGACTAGGGAATGAGCAGTTCTTC.

The rearrangement joins TRBV27 to TRBJ2-2, with 7 bases that match TRBD1. CDR1 and CDR2 (germline): MNHEY, SMNVEV (reference sequence). The CDR3 contains 15 residues. V trimming: 6 bases; J trimming: 3 bases; junction bases outside the gene matches: 7. The CDR3, as DNA: TGTGCCAGCAGACCAGACAGGGTTGACACCGGGGAGCTGTTTTTT. Protein sequence: CASRPDRVDTGELFF.

CDR3 amino acids: CASSLGQGGNEQFF. Written as DNA, the CDR3 is TGCGCCAGCAGCTTGGGACAGGGGGGCAATGAGCAGTTCTTC. V is TRBV5-1 and J is TRBJ2-1, with 9 bases aligning to TRBD1. V lost 0 bases and J lost 6; bases outside the gene matches: 1. Germline V gene data show CDR1 as SGHRS and CDR2 as YFSETQ. CDR3 length: 14 residues.

This chain links TRBV5-4 with TRBJ2-2, with TRBD1 identical over 7 bases. The ends lost 4 bases at V and 6 bases at J; junction bases unmatched: 12. The germline CDR1 and CDR2 sequences are SGHNT and YYREEE (reference sequence). This CDR3 region has 16 residues. The CDR3 DNA is TGTGCCAGCAGCCCTGCGGCAGGGGGATTCCCCGGGGAGCTGTTTTTT. Encoded protein: CASSPAAGGFPGELFF.

Regarding this clone: The junction departs from the called germline gene at one end, perhaps through a read error. The rearrangement links TRBV7-9 to TRBJ2-1, with TRBD2 matching over 9 bases. The germline CDR1 and CDR2 sequences are SEHNR and FQNEAQ (reference sequence). The CDR3 covers 17 residues. In DNA, the CDR3 is TGTTCCAGCAGCTTAGTCGGGCTAGCGGGACCTTACAATGAGCAGTTCTTC. Protein sequence: CSSSLVGLAGPYNEQFF.

The chain has TRBV19 and TRBJ2-5; D is perhaps TRBD2 (7 bases). This CDR3 has 16 amino acids. V lost 3 bases and J 4 bases, leaving 18 bases between the germline ends. Germline lookup yields CDR1 LNHDA and CDR2 SQIVND (reference sequence). DNA for the CDR3: TGTGCCAGTAGTATCTTGGGGGGGCGGGGTGGAGAGACCCAGTACTTC. This codes for CASSILGGRGGETQYF. Together with reference TRBV19 and TRBJ2-5, the CDR3 gives the full variable domain: DGGITQSPKYLFRKEGQNVTLSCEQNLNHDAMYWYRQDPGQGLRLIYYSQIVNDFQKGDIAEGYSVSREKKESFPLTVTSAQKNPTAFYLCASSILGGRGGETQYFGPGTRLLVL.

The CDR3 region has the DNA TGTGCCTGGAGTGGGGGGCAAGGGAACTATGGCTACACCTTC. Translated, it gives CAWSGGQGNYGYTF. The chain joins TRBV30 to TRBJ1-2; D perhaps matches TRBD1 (6 bases). CDR3 size: 14 residues. V was clipped by 1 base and J by 2 bases, with 11 bases between them. Germline values: CDR1 GTSNPN, CDR2 SVGIG (reference sequence).

This clone was observed a handful of times. This chain connects TRBV12-5 to TRBJ2-7; D is unresolved. V was pared by 6 bases and J by 1 base, with 10 bases between. CDR1 and CDR2 from the germline V gene are LGHNT and FRNRAP. The CDR3 totals 13 residues. CDR3 protein: CASGSDTSYEQYF. For the CDR3, the DNA is TGTGCTAGTGGATCCGACACTTCCTACGAGCAGTACTTC.

The chain joins TRBV7-9 to TRBJ2-1; 10 nucleotides align to TRBD2. V was pared by 3 bases and J by 3 bases, with 2 bases of the junction left unmatched. CDR1 and CDR2 (germline): SEHNR, FQNEAQ (reference sequence). The CDR3 consists of 15 residues. The CDR3 region is CASSFLAGVYNEQFF. The CDR3 nucleotides read TGTGCCAGCAGCTTCCTAGCGGGAGTCTACAATGAGCAGTTCTTC. The full variable domain, with the rest looked up from reference TRBV7-9 and TRBJ2-1, is DTGVSQNPRHKITKRGQNVTFRCDPISEHNRLYWYRQTLGQGPEFLTYFQNEAQLEKSRLLSDRFSAERPKGSFSTLEIQRTEQGDSAMYLCASSFLAGVYNEQFFGPGTRLTVL.

The chain combines TRBV5-4 with TRBJ1-2; 7 positions match TRBD1. Germline CDR1 and CDR2: SGHNT and YYREEE (reference sequence). The CDR3 sequence is 17 residues long. V was pared by 2 bases and J by 2 bases, with 12 bases of the junction left unmatched. The CDR3 region is CASSLGQQGPRNYGYTF. CDR3 nucleotides: TGTGCCAGCAGCTTAGGCCAACAGGGGCCCCGAAACTATGGCTACACCTTC. The complete variable domain, with remaining parts taken from reference TRBV5-4 and TRBJ1-2, reads ETGVTQSPTHLIKTRGQQVTLRCSSQSGHNTVSWYQQALGQGPQFIFQYYREEENGRGNFPPRFSGLQFPNYSSELNVNALELDDSALYLCASSLGQQGPRNYGYTFGSGTRLTVV.

This clone has only a few counts. The chain links TRBV27 to TRBJ1-2, with TRBD1 matching over 8 bases. The CDR3 consists of 14 residues. V shed 3 bases and J 5 bases; nucleotides not matched to a gene: 5. CDR1 MNHEY and CDR2 SMNVEV come from the germline V gene (reference sequence). Written as DNA, the CDR3 is TGTGCCAGCAGTTTCCGGACAGGGACTTATGGCTACACCTTC. It encodes CASSFRTGTYGYTF.

The gene calls are TRBV18 and TRBJ2-3, with D perhaps matching TRBD1 (7 bases). V dropped 6 bases and J dropped 2 bases, with 15 bases sitting between them. In germline, CDR1 is KGHSH, CDR2 LQKENI. The CDR3 extends over 15 amino acids. In DNA form, the CDR3 reads TGTGCCAGCTCCCCAGGGGGGAGCCACACAGATACGCAGTATTTT. It specifies CASSPGGSHTDTQYF.

The V gene is TRBV7-2, the J gene TRBJ1-2, with 7 bases lining up with TRBD1. The germline V gene has CDR1 SGHTA and CDR2 FQGNSA. Germline trimming cut 3 bases from V and 5 bases from J; bases unmatched to any gene: 6. This CDR3 spans 14 amino acids. CDR3 bases: TGTGCCAGCAGCTTGGAGGGGGCGAGGTATGGCTACACCTTC. It is translated as CASSLEGARYGYTF.

The rearrangement uses TRBV28 and TRBJ2-3, with 11 bases that match TRBD1. Germline V gene lookup returns CDR1 MDHEN and CDR2 SYDVKM. Unmatched junction bases numbered 10, after V lost 6 bases and J lost 5 bases. The CDR3 is made up of 16 amino acids. Here the CDR3 reads CASRDLTGQGGDTQYF. The CDR3 DNA reads TGTGCCAGCAGGGATCTGACGGGACAGGGGGGAGATACGCAGTATTTT.

V usage is TRBV13 and J usage is TRBJ2-1, with D possibly TRBD2 on 6 matching bases. CDR1 is PRHDT, CDR2 FYEKMQ, per germline (reference sequence). Trimming left V 1 base short and J 5 bases short, with 18 bases between. This CDR3 has 17 amino acids. The CDR3 spells CASSLARRREIDNEQFF. The CDR3 bases are TGTGCCAGCAGCTTAGCGCGTCGGCGGGAAATCGACAATGAGCAGTTCTTC.

The chain employs TRBV21-1 and TRBJ2-1; TRBD2 is the table's D call, not checked against the DNA. TRBV21-1 is a pseudogene locus. The CDR3 runs 16 residues. CDR3 coding DNA: TGTGCCACCATGGACCCCGGGACTAGGGCTACGTTTGTGCAGTTCTTC. It codes for CATMDPGTRATFVQFF.

This clone was seen a single time. One end of the junction fails to match germline, which may point to a read error. V gene TRBV11-2 combines with J gene TRBJ2-5, with 8 bases aligning to TRBD2. The J call may not be correct, given that the DNA end is closer to TRBJ2-7. CDR3 size: 16 residues. Germline loops: CDR1 SGHAT, CDR2 FQNNGV. Here the CDR3 DNA reads TGTGCTAGCAGCTTAGGTCCGGGACTAGTATCGGGCGAGCAGTACTTC. Encoded protein: CASSLGPGLVSGEQYF.

The genes are TRBV18 and TRBJ2-1; D possibly corresponds to TRBD2 (6 bases). The germline gives CDR1 KGHSH, CDR2 LQKENI. The V end was cut by 4 bases, the J end by 1 base, with 8 bases between. The CDR3 contains 14 residues. The DNA of the CDR3 is TGTGCCAGCTCACGGCGGGGTTCCTACAATGAGCAGTTCTTC. It codes for CASSRRGSYNEQFF.

The chain employs TRBV19 and TRBJ1-2, with D possibly TRBD1 on 5 matching bases. V was trimmed by 8 bases and J by 4 bases, leaving 14 bases between them. The CDR3 covers 13 residues. Germline assignment: CDR1 LNHDA and CDR2 SQIVND (reference sequence). The CDR3 coding sequence is TGTGCCAGTTCCCCGGCGGGGACCTATGGCTACACCTTC. Translating it yields CASSPAGTYGYTF.

The chain recombines TRBV30 with TRBJ2-1, with TRBD2 identical over 7 bases. The CDR3 sequence is 15 residues long. J lost 10 bases, V lost 3 bases, and 15 bases had no gene match. CDR1 and CDR2 from the germline V gene are GTSNPN and SVGIG (reference sequence). CDR3 region: CAWSGGSGSVGEQFF. DNA for the CDR3: TGTGCCTGGAGCGGTGGTAGCGGGTCGGTCGGGGAGCAGTTCTTC.

This clone was seen more than once but under ten times. At the DNA level, this CDR3 is encoded by other sequences in the same sample as well. The rearrangement uses TRBV30 and TRBJ1-5; 10 bases are a match to TRBD1. The trim removed 3 bases at V and 4 bases at J, leaving 0 bases unmatched. Germline V gene data show CDR1 as GTSNPN and CDR2 as SVGIG (reference sequence). The CDR3 consists of 13 residues. The CDR3 protein is CAWRGQGNQPQHF. The CDR3 DNA is TGTGCCTGGAGGGGACAGGGGAATCAGCCCCAGCATTTT.

As regards this clone: The junction shows a germline mismatch at one end, possibly a read error. This same CDR3 is encoded by further DNA sequences in the sample. J is TRBJ1-6 and V is TRBV5-1, with 8 bases lining up with TRBD1. Germline CDR1 reads SGHRS; CDR2 reads YFSETQ. The CDR3 contains 15 residues. The CDR3 reads CASSYRTGSNSPLHF. The CDR3 DNA reads TGCGCCAGCAGCTATAGGACAGGGTCAAATTCACCCCTTCACTTT.

The chain has TRBV7-3 and TRBJ2-1, with TRBD1 identical over 12 bases. CDR3 length equals 14 residues. Germline assignment: CDR1 SGHTA and CDR2 FQGTGA. Losses at the gene ends were 6 bases for V and 7 bases for J; bases not matched to a gene: 4. The CDR3 loop reads CASSRDRGQNEQFF. CDR3 DNA: TGTGCCAGCAGTCGGGACAGGGGGCAGAATGAGCAGTTCTTC.

The chain is built from TRBV11-2 and TRBJ2-5, with D perhaps TRBD1 (6 bases). The J call is doubtful: the DNA matches TRBJ2-7 better. The CDR3 covers 13 residues. Germline V CDR1 and CDR2: SGHAT, FQNNGV. The CDR3 DNA reads TGTGCCAGCAGCTGGGGGACAAACTACGAGCAGTACTTC. Residues: CASSWGTNYEQYF.